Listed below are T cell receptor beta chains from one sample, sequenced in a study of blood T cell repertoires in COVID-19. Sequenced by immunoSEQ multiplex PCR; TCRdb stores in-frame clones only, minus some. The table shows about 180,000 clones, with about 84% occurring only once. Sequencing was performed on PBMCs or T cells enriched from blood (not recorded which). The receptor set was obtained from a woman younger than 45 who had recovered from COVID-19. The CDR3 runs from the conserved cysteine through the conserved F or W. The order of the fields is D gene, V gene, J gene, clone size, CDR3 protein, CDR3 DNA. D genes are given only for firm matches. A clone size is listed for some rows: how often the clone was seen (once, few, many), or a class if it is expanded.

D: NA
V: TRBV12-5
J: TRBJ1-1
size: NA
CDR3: CASGWGTGSEAFF
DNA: TGTGCTAGTGGTTGGGGTACAGGGTCTGAAGCTTTCTTT

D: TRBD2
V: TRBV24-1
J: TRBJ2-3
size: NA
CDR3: CATSDLKRDGTDTQYF
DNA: TGTGCCACCAGTGACCTTAAGCGGGATGGCACAGATACGCAGTATTTT

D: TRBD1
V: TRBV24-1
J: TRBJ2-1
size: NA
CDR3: CATSDFTGTGQFF
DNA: TGTGCCACCAGTGATTTCACCGGGACAGGGCAGTTCTTC

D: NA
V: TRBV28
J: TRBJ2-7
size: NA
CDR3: CASETSDFPRREQYF
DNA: TGTGCCAGCGAAACGTCGGACTTTCCGAGGAGAGAGCAGTACTTC

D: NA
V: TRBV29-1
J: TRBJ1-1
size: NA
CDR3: CSVVGAEAFF
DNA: TGCAGCGTTGTAGGGGCTGAAGCTTTCTTT

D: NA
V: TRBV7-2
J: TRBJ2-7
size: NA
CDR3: CASSSPLMARSSYEQYF
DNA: TGTGCCAGCAGTTCCCCTTTGATGGCACGGAGCTCCTACGAGCAGTACTTC

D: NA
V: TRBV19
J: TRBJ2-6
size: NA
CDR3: CASSRLRALGSGANVLTF
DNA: TGTGCCAGTAGTCGGCTCAGGGCCCTGGGGTCTGGGGCCAACGTCCTGACTTTC

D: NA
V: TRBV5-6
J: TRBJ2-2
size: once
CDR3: CASSFSRENTGELFF
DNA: TGTGCCAGCAGCTTTTCCAGGGAGAACACCGGGGAGCTGTTTTTT

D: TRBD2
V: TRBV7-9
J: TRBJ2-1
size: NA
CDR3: CASSVTSGSQNEQFF
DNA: TGTGCCAGCAGCGTAACTAGCGGGAGTCAAAATGAGCAGTTCTTC

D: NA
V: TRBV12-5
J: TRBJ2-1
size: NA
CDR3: CASGLAGTYNEQFF
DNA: TGTGCTAGTGGTTTGGCAGGGACTTACAATGAGCAGTTCTTC

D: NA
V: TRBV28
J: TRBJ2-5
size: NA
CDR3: CASSFALISQETQYF
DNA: TGTGCCAGCAGTTTCGCACTCATATCACAAGAGACCCAGTACTTC

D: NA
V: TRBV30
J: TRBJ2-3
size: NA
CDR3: CAWSAAGGTDTQYF
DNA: TGTGCCTGGAGTGCGGCTGGGGGGACAGATACGCAGTATTTT

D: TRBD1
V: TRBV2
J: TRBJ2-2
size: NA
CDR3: CARALTGGDTGELFF
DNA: TGTGCCAGGGCCCTGACAGGGGGCGACACCGGGGAGCTGTTTTTT

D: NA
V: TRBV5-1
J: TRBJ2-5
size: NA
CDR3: CASSLDREETQYF
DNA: TGCGCCAGCAGCTTGGACAGGGAAGAGACCCAGTACTTC

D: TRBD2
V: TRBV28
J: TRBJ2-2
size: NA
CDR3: CASSYSGRNTGELFF
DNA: TGTGCCAGCAGTTATAGCGGGAGGAACACCGGGGAGCTGTTTTTT

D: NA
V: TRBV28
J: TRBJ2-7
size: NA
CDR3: CASTGGRKDSYEQYF
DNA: TGTGCCAGCACCGGGGGAAGGAAGGACTCCTACGAGCAGTACTTC

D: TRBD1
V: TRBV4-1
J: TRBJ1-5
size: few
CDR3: CASSQDPDREGNQPQHF
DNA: TGCGCCAGCAGCCAAGACCCGGACAGGGAAGGGAATCAGCCCCAGCATTTT

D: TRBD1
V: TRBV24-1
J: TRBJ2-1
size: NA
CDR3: CATSVTGDEQFF
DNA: TGTGCCACCAGTGTCACAGGGGACGAGCAGTTCTTC

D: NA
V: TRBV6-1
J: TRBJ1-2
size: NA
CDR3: CASSVDPSGALGGEYGYTF
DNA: TGTGCCAGCAGTGTCGATCCTTCAGGGGCCCTAGGGGGTGAATATGGCTACACCTTC

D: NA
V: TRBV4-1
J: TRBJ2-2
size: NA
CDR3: CASSQFAGAGGELFF
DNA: TGCGCCAGCAGCCAGTTCGCGGGGGCCGGCGGGGAGCTGTTTTTT

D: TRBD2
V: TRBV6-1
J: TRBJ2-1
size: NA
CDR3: CASREQLAALYNEQFF
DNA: TGTGCCAGCAGAGAACAACTAGCGGCACTCTACAATGAGCAGTTCTTC

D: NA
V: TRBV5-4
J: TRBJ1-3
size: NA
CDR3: CASSDDRTSGNTIYF
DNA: TGTGCCAGCAGCGACGACAGGACCTCTGGAAACACCATATATTTT

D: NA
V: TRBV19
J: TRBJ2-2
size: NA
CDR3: CASGPSELFF
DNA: TGTGCCAGTGGGCCGTCGGAGCTGTTTTTT

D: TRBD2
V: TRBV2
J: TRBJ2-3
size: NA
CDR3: CASVGLATTDTQYF
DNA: TGTGCCAGCGTGGGACTAGCGACAACAGATACGCAGTATTTT

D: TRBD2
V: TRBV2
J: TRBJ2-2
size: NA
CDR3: CASTRNGLAAGELFF
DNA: TGTGCCAGCACCAGAAACGGACTAGCGGCCGGGGAGCTGTTTTTT

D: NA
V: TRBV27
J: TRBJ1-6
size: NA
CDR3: CASRYSGSNSPLHF
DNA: TGTGCCAGCAGATACTCAGGGTCCAATTCACCCCTCCACTTT

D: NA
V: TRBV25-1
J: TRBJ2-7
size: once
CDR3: CASTPGGQSYEQYF
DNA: TGTGCCAGCACCCCCGGGGGACAGAGCTACGAGCAGTACTTC

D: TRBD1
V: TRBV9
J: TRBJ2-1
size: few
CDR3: CASSVVLGTGEQFF
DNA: TGTGCCAGCAGCGTAGTTCTGGGGACAGGTGAGCAGTTCTTC

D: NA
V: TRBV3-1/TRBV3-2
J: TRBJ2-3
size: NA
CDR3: CASSLFAGSTDTQYF
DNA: TGTGCCAGCAGCCTCTTTGCGGGAAGCACAGATACGCAGTATTTT